This T cell receptor beta chain was documented in a study of technical replicates of blood from several donors. Only in-frame clones appear in the TCRdb table, and some are missing; sequencing was by immunoSEQ multiplex PCR. The table has approximately 94,000 clones, about 96% seen once. The sample holds a few counts of this clone. V lost 5 bases and J lost 0; bases outside the gene matches: 7. Germline V gene lookup returns CDR1 MDHEN and CDR2 SYDVKM. This CDR3 has 16 residues. The receptor comes from a human donor in good health. The chain joins TRBV28 to TRBJ1-2; 9 nucleotides line up with TRBD1. Sequencing input: T cells isolated from PBMCs. CDR3 region: CASSGGQGTPNYGYTF. The DNA of the CDR3 is TGTGCCAGCAGTGGGGGACAGGGAACCCCTAACTATGGCTACACCTTC.